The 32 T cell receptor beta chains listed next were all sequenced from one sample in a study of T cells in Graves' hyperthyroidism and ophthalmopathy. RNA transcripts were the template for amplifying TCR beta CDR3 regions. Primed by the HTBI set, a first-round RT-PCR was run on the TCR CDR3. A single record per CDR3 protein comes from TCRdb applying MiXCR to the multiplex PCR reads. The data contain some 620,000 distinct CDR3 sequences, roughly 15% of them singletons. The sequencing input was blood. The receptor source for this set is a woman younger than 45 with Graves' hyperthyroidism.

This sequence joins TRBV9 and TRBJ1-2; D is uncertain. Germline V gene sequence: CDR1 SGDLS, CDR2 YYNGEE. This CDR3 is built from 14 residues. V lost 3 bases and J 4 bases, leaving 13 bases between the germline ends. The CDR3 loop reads CASSETGGPYGYTF. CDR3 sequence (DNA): TGTGCCAGCAGCGAGACTGGCGGCCCCTATGGCTACACCTTC.

In DNA form, the CDR3 reads TGTGCCATCGCTCCGGGACAGGGGAATGAAAAACTGTTTTTT. Translating gives CAIAPGQGNEKLFF. The V call is TRBV10-3, the J call TRBJ1-4; 10 bases are shared with TRBD1. Trimming took 8 bases from V and 5 from J; bases not matched to a gene: 5. Looked up from germline, CDR1 is ENHRY and CDR2 is SYGVKD. The CDR3 has 14 amino acids.

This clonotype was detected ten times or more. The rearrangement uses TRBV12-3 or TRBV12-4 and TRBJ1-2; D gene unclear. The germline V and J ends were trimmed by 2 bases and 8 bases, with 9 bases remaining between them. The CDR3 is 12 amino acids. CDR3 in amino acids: CASSLNRRGYTF. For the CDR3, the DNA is TGTGCCAGCAGTTTAAACAGACGGGGCTACACCTTC.

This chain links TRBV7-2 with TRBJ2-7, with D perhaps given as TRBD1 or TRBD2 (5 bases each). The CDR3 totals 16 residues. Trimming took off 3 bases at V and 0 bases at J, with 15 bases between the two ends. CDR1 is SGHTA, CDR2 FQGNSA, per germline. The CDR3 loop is CASSFGVWGTSYEQYF. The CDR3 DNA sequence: TGTGCCAGCAGCTTTGGGGTCTGGGGGACCTCCTACGAGCAGTACTTC. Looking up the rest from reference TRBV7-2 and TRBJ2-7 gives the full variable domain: GAGVSQSPSNKVTEKGKDVELRCDPISGHTALYWYRQSLGQGLEFLIYFQGNSAPDKSGLPSDRFSAERTGGSVSTLTIQRTQQEDSAVYLCASSFGVWGTSYEQYFGPGTRLTVT.

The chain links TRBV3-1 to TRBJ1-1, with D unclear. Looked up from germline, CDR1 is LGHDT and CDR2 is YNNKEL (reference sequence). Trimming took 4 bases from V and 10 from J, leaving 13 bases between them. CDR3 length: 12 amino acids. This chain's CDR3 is CASSPRTGRAFF. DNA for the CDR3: TGTGCCAGCAGCCCTCGGACGGGGAGAGCTTTCTTT.

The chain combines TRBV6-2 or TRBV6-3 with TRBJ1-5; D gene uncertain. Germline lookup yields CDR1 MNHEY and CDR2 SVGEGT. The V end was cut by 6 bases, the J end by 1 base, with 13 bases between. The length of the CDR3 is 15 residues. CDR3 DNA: TGTGCCAGCAGGCGTGGCAGCCAAAGCAATCAGCCCCAGCATTTT. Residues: CASRRGSQSNQPQHF.

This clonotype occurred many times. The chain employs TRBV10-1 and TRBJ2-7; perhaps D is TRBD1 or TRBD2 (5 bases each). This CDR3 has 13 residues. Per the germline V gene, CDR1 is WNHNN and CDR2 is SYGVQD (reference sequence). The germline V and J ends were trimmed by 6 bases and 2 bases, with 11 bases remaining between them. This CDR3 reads CASRRDGTYEQYF. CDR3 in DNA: TGCGCCAGCAGGAGGGACGGTACCTACGAGCAGTACTTC.

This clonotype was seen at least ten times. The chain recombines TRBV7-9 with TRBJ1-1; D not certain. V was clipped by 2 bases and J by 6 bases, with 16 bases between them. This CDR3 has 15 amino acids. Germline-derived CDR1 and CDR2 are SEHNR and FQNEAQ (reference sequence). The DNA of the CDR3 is TGTGCCAGCAGCTTACGGGATCCCCCCAGCGCTGAAGCTTTCTTT. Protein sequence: CASSLRDPPSAEAFF.

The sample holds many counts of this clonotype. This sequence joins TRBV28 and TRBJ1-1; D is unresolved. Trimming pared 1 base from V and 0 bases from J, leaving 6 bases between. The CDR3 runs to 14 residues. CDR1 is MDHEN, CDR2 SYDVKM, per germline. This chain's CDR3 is CASSLYWLNTEAFF. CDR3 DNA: TGTGCCAGCAGTTTATATTGGTTGAACACTGAAGCTTTCTTT.

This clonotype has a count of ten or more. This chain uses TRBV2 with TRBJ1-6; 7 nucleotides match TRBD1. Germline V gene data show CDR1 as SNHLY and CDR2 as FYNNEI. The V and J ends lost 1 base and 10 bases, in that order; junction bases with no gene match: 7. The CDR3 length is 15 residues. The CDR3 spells CASSEERGGRSPLHF. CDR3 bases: TGTGCCAGCAGTGAAGAACGAGGGGGCAGATCACCCCTCCACTTT.

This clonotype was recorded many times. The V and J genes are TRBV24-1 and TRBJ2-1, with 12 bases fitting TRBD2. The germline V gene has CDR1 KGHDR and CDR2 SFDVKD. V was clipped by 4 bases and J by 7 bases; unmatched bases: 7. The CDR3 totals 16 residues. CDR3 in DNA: TGTGCCACCAGTGAACCCAGACTAGCGGGAGCGAATGAGCAGTTCTTC. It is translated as CATSEPRLAGANEQFF.

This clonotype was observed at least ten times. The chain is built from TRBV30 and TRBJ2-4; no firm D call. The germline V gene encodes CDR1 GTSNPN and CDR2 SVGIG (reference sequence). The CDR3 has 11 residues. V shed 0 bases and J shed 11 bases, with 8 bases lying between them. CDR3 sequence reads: CAWSVAEFQYF. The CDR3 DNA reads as TGTGCCTGGAGTGTAGCCGAATTTCAGTACTTC.

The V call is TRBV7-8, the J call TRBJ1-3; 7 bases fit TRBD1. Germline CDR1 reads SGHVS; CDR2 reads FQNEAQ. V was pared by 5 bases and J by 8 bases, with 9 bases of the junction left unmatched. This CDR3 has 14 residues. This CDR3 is CASSLLTGTDTIYF. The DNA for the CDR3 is TGTGCCAGCAGCCTGCTGACAGGGACAGACACCATATATTTT.

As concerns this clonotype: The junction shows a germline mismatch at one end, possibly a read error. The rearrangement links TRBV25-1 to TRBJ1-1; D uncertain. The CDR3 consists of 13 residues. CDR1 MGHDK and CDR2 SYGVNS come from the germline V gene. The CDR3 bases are TGTGCCAGCAGCCGGGGTAAGACCACTGCAGCTTTCTTT. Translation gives CASSRGKTTAAFF.

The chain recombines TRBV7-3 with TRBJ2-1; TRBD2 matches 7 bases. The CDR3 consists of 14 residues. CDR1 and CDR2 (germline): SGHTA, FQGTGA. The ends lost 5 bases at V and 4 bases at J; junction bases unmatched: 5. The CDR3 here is CASSPTSVYNEQFF. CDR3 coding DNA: TGTGCCAGCAGCCCCACTAGCGTGTACAATGAGCAGTTCTTC.

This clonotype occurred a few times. The CDR3 nucleotides are TGTGCCAGCAGTTCCCTCCTCGGACTAGCGGGAGACGAGCAGTACTTC. Protein: CASSSLLGLAGDEQYF. This rearrangement joins TRBV6-2 or TRBV6-3 to TRBJ2-7; TRBD2 aligns across 13 bases. CDR1 MNHEY and CDR2 SVGEGT come from the germline V gene. This CDR3 comprises 16 residues. Trimming cost V 4 bases and J 5 bases; bases outside gene matches: 8.

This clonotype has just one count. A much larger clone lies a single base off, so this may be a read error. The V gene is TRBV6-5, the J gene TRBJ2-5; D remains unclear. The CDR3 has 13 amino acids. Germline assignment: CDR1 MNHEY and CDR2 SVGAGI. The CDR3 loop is CASRYSNRETQYF. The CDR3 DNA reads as TGTGCCAGCAGATACTCGAATAGGGAGACCCAGTACTTC.

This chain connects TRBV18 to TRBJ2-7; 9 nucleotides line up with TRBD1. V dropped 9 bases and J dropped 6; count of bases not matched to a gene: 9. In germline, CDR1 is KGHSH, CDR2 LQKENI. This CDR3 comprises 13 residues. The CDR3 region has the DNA TGTGCCAGTTGGTCCGGGACAGGGCTCGAGCAGTACTTC. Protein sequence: CASWSGTGLEQYF.

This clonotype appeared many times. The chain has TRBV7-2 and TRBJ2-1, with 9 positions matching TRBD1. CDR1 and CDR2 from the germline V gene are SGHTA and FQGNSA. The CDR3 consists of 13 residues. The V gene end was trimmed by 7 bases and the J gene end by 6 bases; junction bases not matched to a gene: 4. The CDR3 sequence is CASNPTGGNEQFF. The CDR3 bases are TGTGCCAGCAACCCGACAGGGGGCAATGAGCAGTTCTTC.

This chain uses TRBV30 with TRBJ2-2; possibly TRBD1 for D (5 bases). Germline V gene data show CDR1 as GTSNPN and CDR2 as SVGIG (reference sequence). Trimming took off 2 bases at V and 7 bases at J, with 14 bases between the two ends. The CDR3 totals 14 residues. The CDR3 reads CAWSIGLRGGELFF. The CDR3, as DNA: TGTGCCTGGAGTATAGGCCTTAGGGGCGGGGAGCTGTTTTTT.

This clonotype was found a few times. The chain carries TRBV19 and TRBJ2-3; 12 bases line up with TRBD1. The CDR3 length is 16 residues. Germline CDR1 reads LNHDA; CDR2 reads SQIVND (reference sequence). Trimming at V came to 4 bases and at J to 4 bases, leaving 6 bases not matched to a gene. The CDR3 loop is CASSSPGTGGSDTQYF. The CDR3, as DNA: TGTGCCAGTAGTAGCCCCGGGACAGGGGGCTCAGATACGCAGTATTTT.

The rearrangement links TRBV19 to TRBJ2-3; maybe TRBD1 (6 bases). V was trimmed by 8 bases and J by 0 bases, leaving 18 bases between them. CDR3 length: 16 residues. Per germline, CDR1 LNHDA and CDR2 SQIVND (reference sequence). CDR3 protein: CASRGSGTISTDTQYF. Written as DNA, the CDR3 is TGTGCCAGTCGGGGATCAGGGACAATAAGCACAGATACGCAGTATTTT.

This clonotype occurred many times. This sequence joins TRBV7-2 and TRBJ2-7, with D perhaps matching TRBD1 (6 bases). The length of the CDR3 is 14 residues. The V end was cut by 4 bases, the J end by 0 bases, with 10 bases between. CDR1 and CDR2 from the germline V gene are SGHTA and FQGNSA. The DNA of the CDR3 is TGTGCCAGCAGCTCCGGACAGCTCTCCTACGAGCAGTACTTC. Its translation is CASSSGQLSYEQYF.

CDR3 sequence (DNA): TGTGCCACCAGTGATGGAACAGGGAGTGGCTACGAGCAGTACTTC. Its protein product is CATSDGTGSGYEQYF. The J gene is TRBJ2-7, the V gene TRBV24-1, with D possibly being TRBD1 (6 bases). Between the trimmed V and J ends, which lost 3 bases and 3 bases, there was a span of 14 bases. Germline assignment: CDR1 KGHDR and CDR2 SFDVKD. This CDR3 contains 15 residues.

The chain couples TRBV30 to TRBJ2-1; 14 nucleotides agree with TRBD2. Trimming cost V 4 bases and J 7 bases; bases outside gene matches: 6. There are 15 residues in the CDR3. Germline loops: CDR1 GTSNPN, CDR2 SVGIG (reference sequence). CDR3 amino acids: CAWNEGTSGSNEQFF. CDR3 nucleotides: TGTGCCTGGAATGAAGGGACTAGCGGGAGTAATGAGCAGTTCTTC.

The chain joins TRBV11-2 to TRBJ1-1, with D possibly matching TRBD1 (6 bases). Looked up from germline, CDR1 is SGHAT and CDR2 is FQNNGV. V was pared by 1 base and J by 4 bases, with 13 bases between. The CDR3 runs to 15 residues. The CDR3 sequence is CASSLGSGAATEAFF. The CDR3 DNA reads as TGTGCCAGCAGCTTAGGTTCAGGGGCGGCCACTGAAGCTTTCTTT.

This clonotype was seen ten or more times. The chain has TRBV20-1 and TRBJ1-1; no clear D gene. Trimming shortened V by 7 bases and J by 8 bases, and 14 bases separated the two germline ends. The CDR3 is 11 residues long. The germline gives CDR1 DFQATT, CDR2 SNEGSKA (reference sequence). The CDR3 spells CSVNTLREAFF. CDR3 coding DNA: TGCAGTGTCAACACACTGCGCGAAGCTTTCTTT.

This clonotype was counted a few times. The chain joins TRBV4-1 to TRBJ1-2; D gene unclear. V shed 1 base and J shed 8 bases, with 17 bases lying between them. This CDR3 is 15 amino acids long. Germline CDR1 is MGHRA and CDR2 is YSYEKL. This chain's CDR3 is CASSQVAGTTRGYTF. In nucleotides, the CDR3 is TGCGCCAGCAGCCAAGTCGCGGGTACTACTAGAGGCTACACCTTC.

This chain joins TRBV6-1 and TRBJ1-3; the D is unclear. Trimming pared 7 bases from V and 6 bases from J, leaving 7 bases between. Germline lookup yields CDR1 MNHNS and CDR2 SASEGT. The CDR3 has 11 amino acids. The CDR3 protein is CASTGANTIYF. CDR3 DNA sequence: TGTGCCAGCACCGGAGCAAACACCATATATTTT.

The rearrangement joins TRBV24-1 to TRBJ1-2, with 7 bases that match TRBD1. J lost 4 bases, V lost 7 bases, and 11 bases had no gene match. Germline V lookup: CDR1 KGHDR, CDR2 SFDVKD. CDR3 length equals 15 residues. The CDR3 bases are TGTGCCACCAGCCTCGGGGACCGGGACAGCTATGGCTACACCTTC. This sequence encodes CATSLGDRDSYGYTF.

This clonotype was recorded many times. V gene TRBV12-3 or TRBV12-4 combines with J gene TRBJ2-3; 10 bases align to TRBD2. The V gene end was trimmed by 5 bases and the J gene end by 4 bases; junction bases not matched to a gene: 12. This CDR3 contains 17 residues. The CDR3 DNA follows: TGTGCCAGCAGTGCACCCTCATCTAGCGGGAGAGCAGATACGCAGTATTTT. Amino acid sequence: CASSAPSSSGRADTQYF.

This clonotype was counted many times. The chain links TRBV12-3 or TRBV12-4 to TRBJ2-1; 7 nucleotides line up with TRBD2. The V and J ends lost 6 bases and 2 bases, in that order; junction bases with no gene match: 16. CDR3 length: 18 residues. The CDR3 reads CASSPLSEWAGAYNEQFF. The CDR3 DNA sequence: TGTGCCAGCAGCCCGCTGTCGGAGTGGGCGGGGGCCTACAATGAGCAGTTCTTC.